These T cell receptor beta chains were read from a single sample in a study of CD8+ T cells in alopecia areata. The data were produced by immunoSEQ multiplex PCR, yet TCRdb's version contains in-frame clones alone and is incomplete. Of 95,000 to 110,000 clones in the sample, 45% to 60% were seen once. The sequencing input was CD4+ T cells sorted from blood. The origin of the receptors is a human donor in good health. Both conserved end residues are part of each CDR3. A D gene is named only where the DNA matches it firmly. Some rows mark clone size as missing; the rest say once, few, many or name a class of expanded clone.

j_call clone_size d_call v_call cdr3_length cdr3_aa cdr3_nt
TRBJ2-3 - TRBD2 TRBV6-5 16 CASSYSQRGLGDTQYF TGTGCCAGCAGTTACTCGCAGCGGGGGCTGGGGGATACGCAGTATTTT
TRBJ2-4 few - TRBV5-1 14 CASSQPSVKNIQYF TGTGCCAGCAGCCAACCCTCAGTCAAAAACATTCAGTACTTC
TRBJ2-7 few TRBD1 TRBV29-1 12 CSVFQGAREQYF TGCAGCGTTTTTCAGGGGGCGCGGGAGCAGTACTTC
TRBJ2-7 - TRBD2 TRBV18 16 CASSPGLAGLGNEQYF TGTGCCAGCTCACCGGGACTAGCGGGGTTAGGGAACGAGCAGTACTTC
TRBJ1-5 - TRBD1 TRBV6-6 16 CASSYLGQGNNQPQHF TGTGCCAGCAGTTACCTTGGACAGGGCAACAATCAGCCCCAGCATTTT
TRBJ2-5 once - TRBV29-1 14 CSVVAQAPGETQYF TGCAGCGTTGTAGCTCAGGCCCCTGGAGAGACCCAGTACTTC
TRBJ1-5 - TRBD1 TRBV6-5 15 CASSRDRGGNQPQHF TGTGCCAGCAGTCGGGACAGGGGAGGCAATCAGCCCCAGCATTTT
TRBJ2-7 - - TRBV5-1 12 CASSSDTYEQYF TGCGCCAGCAGCTCTGACACTTACGAGCAGTACTTC
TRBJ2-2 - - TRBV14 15 CASSQLLLNTGELFF TGTGCCAGCAGCCAACTTCTATTAAACACCGGGGAGCTGTTTTTT
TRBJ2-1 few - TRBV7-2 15 CASSLWSGIVGEQFF TGTGCCAGCAGCTTGTGGTCAGGTATCGTCGGTGAGCAGTTCTTC
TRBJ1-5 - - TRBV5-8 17 CASRPLPGSYSNQPQHF TGTGCCAGCAGACCATTACCAGGGTCTTATAGCAATCAGCCCCAGCATTTT
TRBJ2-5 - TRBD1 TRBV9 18 CASSVSSRGLGSGETQYF TGTGCCAGCAGCGTAAGTTCCAGGGGGCTCGGGTCAGGAGAGACCCAGTACTTC
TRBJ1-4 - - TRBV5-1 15 CASRLGIATNEKLFF TGCGCCAGCAGGTTGGGGATTGCAACTAATGAAAAACTGTTTTTT
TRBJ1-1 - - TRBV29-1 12 CSGKDGNTEAFF TGCAGCGGCAAGGACGGGAACACTGAAGCTTTCTTT
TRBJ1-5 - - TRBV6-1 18 CASSGRGRVLYSNQPQHF TGTGCCAGCAGTGGCCGGGGGCGGGTACTTTATAGCAATCAGCCCCAGCATTTT
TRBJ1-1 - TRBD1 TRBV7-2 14 CASSWGQGASEAFF TGTGCCAGCAGCTGGGGACAGGGGGCGAGTGAAGCTTTCTTT
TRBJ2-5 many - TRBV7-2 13 CASSLGQKETQYF TGTGCCAGCAGCTTAGGGCAGAAAGAGACCCAGTACTTC
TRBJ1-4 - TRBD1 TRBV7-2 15 CASSLGQGLSQKLFF TGTGCCAGCAGCTTAGGACAGGGGCTTAGCCAAAAACTGTTTTTT
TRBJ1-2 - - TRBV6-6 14 CASSLGQGRDGYTF TGTGCCAGCAGTTTAGGTCAGGGGCGAGATGGCTACACCTTC
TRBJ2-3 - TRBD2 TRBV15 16 CATSLRRAGNTDTQYF TGTGCCACCAGCCTCCGGAGAGCGGGGAACACAGATACGCAGTATTTT
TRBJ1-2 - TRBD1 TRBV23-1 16 CASSPGQADWDYGYTF TGCGCCAGCAGTCCCGGACAGGCCGATTGGGACTATGGCTACACCTTC